Listed below are T cell receptor beta chains from one sample, sequenced in a study of human T cells and chemical hapten exposure. TCRdb fed the RACE reads into MiXCR, producing one record per CDR3 protein. Seen here are roughly 38,000 distinct CDR3 sequences, 7.5% to 8% observed once, and the top ten hold about 1.2%. Here the sequenced sample was whole blood, taken in connection with sensitization to the hapten diphenylcyclopropenone (DPC). The receptors come from a woman in her forties or fifties with alopecia areata. Some clones in this sample may be carry-over from other donors' samples. Each CDR3 is given without its conserved first and last residue. Fields, in order: clone size, J gene, D gene, V gene, CDR3 protein. The D gene is left open where the match is weak. Size is omitted from some rows. Given values are once, few, many or a class for expanded clones.

- | TRBJ1-6 | - | TRBV27 | ASSLREGKTLH
many | TRBJ2-3 | TRBD2 | TRBV10-3 | AISLAGGKDTQY
many | TRBJ2-5 | - | TRBV18 | ASSPTLGETQY
many | TRBJ2-5 | - | TRBV11-1 | ASRPMGVETQY
many | TRBJ1-1 | - | TRBV11-2 | ASSLAAGQNTEAF
many | TRBJ2-3 | - | TRBV2 | ASSLQVFSTDTQY
many | TRBJ2-3 | - | TRBV20-1 | SARPTTDTQY
few | TRBJ1-4 | - | TRBV7-9 | ASSPSEKLF
few | TRBJ2-2 | - | TRBV3-1 | ASSQAGRNTGELF
- | TRBJ2-3 | - | TRBV30 | AWGVAVTDTQY
- | TRBJ1-1 | - | TRBV14 | ASSRPGRLNTEAF
many | TRBJ2-7 | - | TRBV6-4 | ASSSETGAYEQY
many | TRBJ2-1 | - | TRBV11-2 | ASSLSRPAHNEQF
- | TRBJ2-7 | - | TRBV5-4 | ASSSGSGGPYEQY
few | TRBJ2-3 | - | TRBV7-9 | ASSSTLPTDTQY
many | TRBJ2-2 | - | TRBV7-3 | ASSLDRNTGELF
many | TRBJ1-2 | TRBD1 | TRBV19 | ASSTGQGAYGYT
- | TRBJ1-1 | - | TRBV6-5 | ASRDVGGPDTEAF
many | TRBJ2-3 | TRBD2 | TRBV11-2 | ASSSTSGTDTQY
many | TRBJ1-1 | TRBD1 | TRBV11-2 | ASSPPRTGGATEAF
many | TRBJ1-5 | - | TRBV5-1 | ASSPMDSLKQPQH
- | TRBJ1-1 | - | TRBV29-1 | SVESAEAAF
many | TRBJ2-1 | TRBD2 | TRBV29-1 | SVEGGRTYNEQF
many | TRBJ1-5 | - | TRBV5-1 | ASSLDGGGNQPQH
many | TRBJ2-1 | TRBD1 | TRBV6-2/TRBV6-3 | ASSYGTGRGEQF
many | TRBJ2-1 | - | TRBV7-9 | ASSLVTSSNEQF
- | TRBJ2-2 | - | TRBV18 | ASSPQNTGELF
- | TRBJ1-1 | TRBD1 | TRBV29-1 | SGGQGEAF
- | TRBJ1-4 | - | TRBV5-1 | ASSFHWGEELF
many | TRBJ2-7 | - | TRBV20-1 | SASPRTYEQY
- | TRBJ2-7 | - | TRBV7-2 | ASSPPWTGTYEQY
medium-sized | TRBJ2-1 | - | TRBV29-1 | SVDRGGSYNEQF
few | TRBJ2-3 | - | TRBV29-1 | SVGAASTDTQY
many | TRBJ1-1 | - | TRBV2 | ASANWAEAF
many | TRBJ1-5 | TRBD1 | TRBV19 | ASSVDRVGNQPQH
many | TRBJ2-2 | - | TRBV6-5 | ASSYSNSNTGELF
many | TRBJ2-5 | - | TRBV3-1 | ASSQRTPAAESQY
many | TRBJ1-6 | - | TRBV7-2 | ASSPRGGNPVTSPLH
- | TRBJ2-7 | - | TRBV7-6 | ASSLGAGVTYEQY
- | TRBJ2-5 | - | TRBV11-2 | ASSLVQETQY
many | TRBJ1-6 | TRBD1 | TRBV3-1 | ASSRTGDNSPLH
many | TRBJ2-3 | TRBD2 | TRBV20-1 | SARGSSGRTDTQY
many | TRBJ2-5 | - | TRBV4-3 | ASSRDPAETQY
- | TRBJ2-2 | TRBD1 | TRBV2 | ASSEGTGGTGELF